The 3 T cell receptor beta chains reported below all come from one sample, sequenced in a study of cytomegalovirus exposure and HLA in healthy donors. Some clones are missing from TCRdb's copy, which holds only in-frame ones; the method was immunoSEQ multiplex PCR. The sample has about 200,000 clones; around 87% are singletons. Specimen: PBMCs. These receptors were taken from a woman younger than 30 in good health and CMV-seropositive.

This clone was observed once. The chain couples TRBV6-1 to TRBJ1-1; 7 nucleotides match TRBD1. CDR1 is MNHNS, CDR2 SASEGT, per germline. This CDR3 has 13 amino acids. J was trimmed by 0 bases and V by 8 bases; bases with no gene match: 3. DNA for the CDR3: TGTGCCAGCCGGGACAGACTGAACACTGAAGCTTTCTTT. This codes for CASRDRLNTEAFF.

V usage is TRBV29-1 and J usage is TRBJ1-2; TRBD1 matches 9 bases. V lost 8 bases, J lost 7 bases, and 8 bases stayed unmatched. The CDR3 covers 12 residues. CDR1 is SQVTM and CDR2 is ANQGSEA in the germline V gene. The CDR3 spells CSITGGAGGYTF. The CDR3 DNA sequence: TGCAGCATTACAGGGGGCGCGGGTGGCTACACCTTC.

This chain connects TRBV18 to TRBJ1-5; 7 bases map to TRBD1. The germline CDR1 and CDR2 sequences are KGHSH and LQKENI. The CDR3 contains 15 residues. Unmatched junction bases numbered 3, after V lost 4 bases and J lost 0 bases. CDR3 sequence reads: CASSQQGNSNQPQHF. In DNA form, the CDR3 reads TGTGCCAGCTCACAACAGGGGAATAGCAATCAGCCCCAGCATTTT.